This TCR beta chain was captured in a study of long-term antiretroviral therapy in people with HIV. General study results and limits: Comparison with controls showed narrower CDR3 length ranges in HIV repertoires. Dominating the repertoire at all time points were the clones that expanded before ART.

Germline assignment: CDR1 SGHAT and CDR2 FQNNGV. Trimming removed 4 bases at V and 4 bases at J, with 12 bases between. This CDR3 is built from 14 residues. A v3.0 immunoSEQ assay was performed at survey level. Sequenced by immunoSEQ multiplex PCR; TCRdb stores in-frame clones only, minus some. This sample has about 33,000 clones, with more than 60% found just once. For this clone: The antigen is unknown.

The chain joins TRBV11-2 to TRBJ2-3; D is tentatively TRBD1 or TRBD2 (5 bases each). Sequencing was performed on unsorted PBMCs, taken 2 years after starting antiretroviral therapy. This receptor was taken from a woman aged 45-59 years with HIV. The CDR3 DNA is TGTGCCAGCAGCTATATGAGGGGCGCAGATACGCAGTATTTT. Residues: CASSYMRGADTQYF.